This is a list of T cell receptor beta chains from one sample in a study of spatial heterogeneity in lung cancer. Using its own MiXCR run on the 5' RACE reads, TCRdb lists one record per CDR3 protein. The sample consists of some 37,000 distinct CDR3 sequences, approximately 6.8% of them appearing once. The source material was PBMCs, sampled at surgery. The receptors come from a female donor with early-stage non-small cell lung cancer. Both conserved end residues are part of each CDR3. The D gene is left open where the match is weak. Clone size is not always given. Where it is, it says once, few, many or a class for expanded clones.

few,.,TRBJ2-3,TRBV6-2/TRBV6-3,16,TGTGCCAGCACCCATCGACTGACTTGGTCCGGAGATACGCAGTATTTT,CASTHRLTWSGDTQYF
few,TRBD1,TRBJ2-7,TRBV12-3/TRBV12-4,13,TGTGCCAGCAGTTTAGAGAAGGGGGCAGAGCAGTACTTC,CASSLEKGAEQYF
many,TRBD2,TRBJ2-3,TRBV12-3/TRBV12-4,16,TGTGCCAGCAGTTTAAGATTAGCGGGAACCACAGATACGCAGTATTTT,CASSLRLAGTTDTQYF
.,TRBD2,TRBJ2-7,TRBV20-1,15,TGCAGTGCTAGGGGTTATGGCGCGGGAGTATACGAGCAGTACTTC,CSARGYGAGVYEQYF
many,.,TRBJ1-1,TRBV12-3/TRBV12-4,14,TGTGCCAGCAGTTTACAAACAGGGCGCACTGAAGCTTTCTTT,CASSLQTGRTEAFF
many,.,TRBJ2-3,TRBV12-3/TRBV12-4,17,TGTGCCAGCAGTTTGGGGCCTCGGGGGAGCAGTACAGATACGCAGTATTTT,CASSLGPRGSSTDTQYF
few,.,TRBJ1-5,TRBV2,14,TGTGCCAGCAGTAGCGAGGCAGGTCGTCAGCCCCAGCATTTT,CASSSEAGRQPQHF
few,.,TRBJ1-1,TRBV4-3,15,TGCGCCAGCAGCCAAGGGTCCGGTGCGGGCACTGAAGCTTTCTTT,CASSQGSGAGTEAFF
few,.,TRBJ2-1,TRBV5-1,17,TGCGCCAGCAGCCCATCTCCCTTTAGCCCCTCCTACAATGAGCAGTTCTTC,CASSPSPFSPSYNEQFF
many,.,TRBJ1-2,TRBV20-1,12,TGCAGTGCTAGAGATTTCCAGGGTGGCTACACCTTC,CSARDFQGGYTF
many,.,TRBJ2-3,TRBV7-9,15,TGTGCCAGCAGCTTAGAGGTCGGGAGTGCAGATACGCAGTATTTT,CASSLEVGSADTQYF